This T cell receptor beta chain is drawn from a study of Graves' ophthalmopathy and Graves' hyperthyroidism. This CDR3 spans 16 amino acids. Germline-derived CDR1 and CDR2 are KGHDR and SFDVKD. The V gene lost 0 bases and the J gene lost 0 bases, with 7 bases spanning the gap. RNA transcripts were the source from which TCR beta CDR3 regions were amplified. HTBI primers were used in a first-round RT-PCR, which preceded a second-round multiplex PCR. One entry per CDR3 protein, called by TCRdb with MiXCR from the multiplex PCR reads. In the table there are 400,000 or so distinct CDR3 sequences, roughly 14% of which are singletons. As diagnostic evidence, clinical symptoms, serum thyroxine, TRAb, thyroid ultrasound and orbital computed tomography were relied upon.

This chain links TRBV24-1 with TRBJ2-2; D gene unclear. Sequencing input: peripheral blood. The source is a woman between 18 and 29 years old with stable Graves' hyperthyroidism. CDR3 region: CATSDLKVTNTGELFF. The CDR3 bases are TGTGCCACCAGTGATTTGAAGGTTACGAACACCGGGGAGCTGTTTTTT.